The clone carrying this TCR beta chain has just a few counts. Its antigen remains unknown. These data belong to a study of Graves' ophthalmopathy and Graves' hyperthyroidism. V dropped 0 bases and J dropped 10 bases, with 18 bases sitting between them. The CDR3 runs 14 residues. Germline CDR1 GTSNPN, CDR2 SVGIG (reference sequence). RNA transcripts were the source from which TCR beta CDR3 regions were amplified. Second-round multiplex PCR followed a first-round RT-PCR using HTBI primers. From the multiplex PCR reads, TCRdb called clonotypes with MiXCR, one entry per CDR3 protein. The sample lists tens of thousands of distinct CDR3 sequences; around 48% were seen once. Study findings and constraints: In blood, most expanded thyroid clonotypes above 0.001 frequency were also detected.

This clonotype originated in an adult man with Graves' ophthalmopathy. V gene TRBV30 combines with J gene TRBJ1-2, with D unclear. Sequencing input: peripheral blood. The CDR3 DNA sequence: TGTGCCTGGAGTGTAGTACCCCAGACCCGGGACTACACCTTC. Protein sequence: CAWSVVPQTRDYTF.